Below are 25 T cell receptor beta chains sequenced from a single sample in a study of control samples from healthy donors and cancer patients. Sequenced by immunoSEQ multiplex PCR; TCRdb stores in-frame clones only, minus some. The table shows about 51,000 clones, with about four fifths occurring only once. The sequencing sample was made of blood. The source is a man between 65 and 85 years old in good health.

The chain joins TRBV9 to TRBJ2-2; D not resolved. The CDR3 has 12 residues. V was trimmed by 4 bases and J by 7 bases, leaving 8 bases between them. In germline, CDR1 is SGDLS, CDR2 YYNGEE. The CDR3 spells CASSPWSGELFF. The CDR3 DNA reads as TGTGCCAGCAGCCCCTGGAGCGGGGAGCTGTTTTTT.

This clone came up once. V usage is TRBV7-9 and J usage is TRBJ2-2; D possibly corresponds to TRBD1 (5 bases). The CDR3 covers 16 residues. Looked up from germline, CDR1 is SEHNR and CDR2 is FQNEAQ (reference sequence). The V gene lost 4 bases and the J gene lost 0 bases, with 12 bases spanning the gap. In DNA, the CDR3 is TGTGCCAGCAGCTCGCCGTCACAGGCGAACACCGGGGAGCTGTTTTTT. This translates into CASSSPSQANTGELFF.

The chain combines TRBV27 with TRBJ2-7; tentative D call: TRBD2 (6 bases). V lost 3 bases to trimming and J lost 3 bases, with 21 bases between them. The germline CDR1 and CDR2 sequences are MNHEY and SMNVEV (reference sequence). The CDR3 spans 17 residues. This CDR3 is CASSLYPPGLGVYEQYF. The CDR3 DNA reads TGTGCCAGCAGTTTGTACCCTCCGGGACTTGGGGTCTACGAGCAGTACTTC.

The V call is TRBV3-1 (or the pseudogene TRBV3-2), the J call TRBJ2-4; no firm D call. This CDR3 spans 12 amino acids. V was trimmed by 1 base and J by 11 bases, leaving 9 bases between them. In germline, CDR1 is LGHDT, CDR2 YNNKEL (reference sequence). CDR3 residues: CASSQGGRFQYF. The CDR3 nucleotides are TGTGCCAGCAGCCAAGGTGGGCGATTTCAGTACTTC.

The chain employs TRBV5-6 and TRBJ2-3, with a weak D call TRBD1 (6 bases). The CDR3 loop spans 14 amino acids. V was shortened by 0 bases and J by 1 base, with 6 bases between the two germline ends. From germline, CDR1 is SGHDT and CDR2 YYEEEE. Here the CDR3 DNA reads TGTGCCAGCAGCTTGGACAGGGGCACAGATACGCAGTATTTT. This sequence encodes CASSLDRGTDTQYF.

This clone was detected only once. The CDR3 spells CASSLVGGGLSDTEAFF. DNA for the CDR3: TGCGCCAGCAGCTTGGTCGGTGGGGGTCTCTCGGACACTGAAGCTTTCTTT. V gene TRBV5-1 combines with J gene TRBJ1-1; the D gene is possibly TRBD1 (5 bases). The CDR3 contains 17 residues. CDR1 SGHRS and CDR2 YFSETQ come from the germline V gene. Trimming stripped 0 bases from V and 3 bases from J, with 18 bases between. The full variable domain, completed using reference TRBV5-1 and TRBJ1-1, is KAGVTQTPRYLIKTRGQQVTLSCSPISGHRSVSWYQQTPGQGLQFLFEYFSETQRNKGNFPGRFSGRQFSNSRSEMNVSTLELGDSALYLCASSLVGGGLSDTEAFFGQGTRLTVV.

The gene calls are TRBV28 and TRBJ2-2, with D maybe TRBD1 (6 bases). Per the germline V gene, CDR1 is MDHEN and CDR2 is SYDVKM. The V gene lost 4 bases and the J gene lost 4 bases, with 13 bases spanning the gap. The CDR3 runs 15 residues. The CDR3 bases are TGTGCCAGCAGTTCTTACAGGGCGGGCACCGGGGAGCTGTTTTTT. It translates to CASSSYRAGTGELFF.

The V call is TRBV28, the J call TRBJ1-5; D is perhaps TRBD1 (5 bases). CDR3 length: 15 amino acids. Germline-derived CDR1 and CDR2 are MDHEN and SYDVKM. Trimming stripped 7 bases from V and 4 bases from J, with 17 bases between. This CDR3 reads CASITRDGVNQPQHF. CDR3 nucleotides: TGTGCCAGCATCACCCGGGACGGAGTTAATCAGCCCCAGCATTTT.

The rearrangement links TRBV19 to TRBJ1-1; tentatively, D is TRBD1 (5 bases). The ends were cut back, 7 bases at V and 0 bases at J, with 15 bases in the middle. This CDR3 is built from 15 residues. In germline, CDR1 is LNHDA, CDR2 SQIVND (reference sequence). The CDR3 DNA follows: TGTGCCAGTATTTCAGAGGGACCGTTGAACACTGAAGCTTTCTTT. Protein sequence: CASISEGPLNTEAFF.

CDR3 bases: TGTGCCAGCAGCCAACCGAGGACCACTGGTGAGCAGTTCTTC. It yields the protein CASSQPRTTGEQFF. V gene TRBV11-3 combines with J gene TRBJ2-1; D not certain. The CDR3 has 14 amino acids. The germline V gene encodes CDR1 SGHNT and CDR2 YENEEA. V lost 5 bases, J lost 9 bases, and 17 bases lay in between.

The V call is TRBV30, the J call TRBJ1-2; D unclear. The CDR3 sequence is 12 residues long. V was cut by 2 bases and J by 6 bases, with 10 bases left in between. Per the germline V gene, CDR1 is GTSNPN and CDR2 is SVGIG (reference sequence). Written as DNA, the CDR3 is TGTGCCTGGAGTAGCAGTGGGCATGGCTACACCTTC. Its protein product is CAWSSSGHGYTF.

J is TRBJ2-6 and V is TRBV6-1; 7 bases agree with TRBD1. With V trimmed by 2 bases and J by 0 bases, 10 bases remained unmatched. This CDR3 comprises 19 residues. CDR1 and CDR2 (germline): MNHNS, SASEGT. The CDR3 region has the DNA TGTGCCAGCAGTGAATATAGGACAGGACTTAACTCTGGGGCCAACGTCCTGACTTTC. As protein: CASSEYRTGLNSGANVLTF.

V gene TRBV7-8 combines with J gene TRBJ2-1; maybe TRBD1 (6 bases). Trimming pared 7 bases from V and 9 bases from J, leaving 22 bases between. The CDR3 contains 15 residues. Germline V lookup: CDR1 SGHVS, CDR2 FQNEAQ. CDR3: CASIPGTPQGSEQFF. The CDR3 DNA sequence: TGTGCCAGCATTCCCGGGACACCGCAGGGTAGTGAGCAGTTCTTC.

The rearrangement joins TRBV6-6 to TRBJ1-2, with D possibly TRBD1 on 5 matching bases. V shed 0 bases and J shed 4 bases, with 9 bases lying between them. CDR1 and CDR2 from the germline V gene are MNHNY and SVGAGI (reference sequence). The length of the CDR3 is 14 residues. The CDR3 reads CASSYSLQGYGYTF. The CDR3 bases are TGTGCCAGCAGTTACTCCCTTCAGGGCTATGGCTACACCTTC.

This chain links TRBV6-5 with TRBJ1-3; D ambiguous. V was clipped by 2 bases and J by 0 bases, with 5 bases between them. Germline loops: CDR1 MNHEY, CDR2 SVGAGI. The CDR3 is made up of 14 amino acids. CDR3 bases: TGTGCCAGCAGTTACGGATACTCTGGAAACACCATATATTTT. As protein: CASSYGYSGNTIYF.

Comments on this clone: The same CDR3 also results from other DNA sequences found in this sample. The rearrangement links TRBV24-1 to TRBJ1-2, with 10 nucleotides matching TRBD1. CDR3 length equals 15 residues. Germline values: CDR1 KGHDR, CDR2 SFDVKD. V gave up 3 bases and J gave up 5 bases; unmatched junction bases: 5. For the CDR3, the DNA is TGTGCCACCAGTGATCCAAGGACAGGGGGTTATGGCTACACCTTC. It translates to CATSDPRTGGYGYTF.

The genes are TRBV12-5 and TRBJ1-2; a weak D match, TRBD1 (5 bases). The length of the CDR3 is 13 residues. With 2 bases removed from V and 5 bases from J, the gap between germline ends came to 9 bases. Germline-derived CDR1 and CDR2 are LGHNT and FRNRAP. The CDR3 sequence: CASGLSGDYGYTF. The DNA of the CDR3 is TGTGCTAGTGGTTTGTCGGGGGATTATGGCTACACCTTC.

CDR3 loop: CASRGTSGDYNEQFF. The CDR3 DNA reads TGTGCCAGCAGAGGGACTAGCGGAGACTACAATGAGCAGTTCTTC. J is TRBJ2-1 and V is TRBV2, with 11 bases aligning to TRBD2. The V and J ends lost 6 bases and 3 bases, in that order; junction bases with no gene match: 4. The CDR3 length is 15 residues. Germline CDR1 SNHLY, CDR2 FYNNEI.

This rearrangement joins TRBV28 to TRBJ2-1; D gene uncertain. This CDR3 region has 14 residues. Germline assignment: CDR1 MDHEN and CDR2 SYDVKM. The V gene lost 4 bases and the J gene lost 5 bases, with 12 bases spanning the gap. The CDR3 spells CASSSRTRDNEQFF. The DNA for the CDR3 is TGTGCCAGCAGTTCCCGTACCAGAGACAATGAGCAGTTCTTC.

The chain uses TRBV5-1 and TRBJ2-1; D is possibly TRBD2 (6 bases). The germline CDR1 and CDR2 sequences are SGHRS and YFSETQ. The CDR3 is 16 amino acids. The V and J ends lost 4 bases and 4 bases respectively, with 18 bases between them. DNA of the CDR3: TGCGCCAGCAGCCTCCGTCCGGGGGATGGATACAATGAGCAGTTCTTC. It specifies CASSLRPGDGYNEQFF.

This clone was seen a few times. The V gene is TRBV12-3 or TRBV12-4, the J gene TRBJ1-5; D uncertain. This CDR3 contains 13 residues. Trimming stripped 2 bases from V and 5 bases from J, with 7 bases between. This CDR3 reads CASSLIRDQPQHF. The CDR3 bases are TGTGCCAGCAGTTTAATTCGAGATCAGCCCCAGCATTTT.

The rearrangement joins TRBV7-9 to TRBJ1-1, with no clear D. CDR3 length: 14 amino acids. Trimming left V 3 bases short and J 5 bases short, with 13 bases between. Germline lookup yields CDR1 SEHNR and CDR2 FQNEAQ (reference sequence). The CDR3 DNA sequence: TGTGCCAGCAGCTTGAATAGTCTGGGGACTGAAGCTTTCTTT. This translates into CASSLNSLGTEAFF.

The rearrangement links TRBV7-9 to TRBJ2-5, with a possible D match to TRBD1 (5 bases). V was cut by 6 bases and J by 5 bases, with 13 bases left in between. The V gene's germline CDR1 is SEHNR and CDR2 FQNEAQ (reference sequence). The CDR3 is made up of 13 amino acids. Here the CDR3 reads CASSQTRVETQYF. CDR3 in DNA: TGTGCCAGCAGTCAGACCAGGGTCGAGACCCAGTACTTC.

V usage is TRBV10-3 and J usage is TRBJ2-7, with D uncertain. This CDR3 has 12 residues. The germline V and J ends were trimmed by 2 bases and 3 bases, with 5 bases remaining between them. Germline values: CDR1 ENHRY, CDR2 SYGVKD. This chain's CDR3 is CAISEASYEQYF. In DNA, the CDR3 is TGTGCCATCAGTGAGGCCAGCTACGAGCAGTACTTC.

The rearrangement links TRBV11-2 to TRBJ2-7, with D possibly matching TRBD1 (5 bases). Trimming took 4 bases from V and 2 from J, leaving 12 bases between them. Germline CDR1 SGHAT, CDR2 FQNNGV. This CDR3 contains 14 residues. CDR3 DNA: TGTGCCAGCAGCTCGCCAAGGGGTCCCTACGAGCAGTACTTC. It yields the protein CASSSPRGPYEQYF.